The clone carrying this T cell receptor beta chain came up a few times. Its target is unknown. The entry originates in a study of metastatic and nonmetastatic thyroid tumors. On the study more broadly: Repertoire data that came from the blood and tumor or nodule tissue of malignant and benign thyroid patients were compared.

Every patient underwent thyroid surgery untreated. TCRdb re-called the PCR reads with MiXCR. The sample records some 17,000 clones, around 25% being singletons. Study-wide points: Benign nodules were reported to have significantly lower TCR beta diversity than malignant thyroid tumors, in blood and tumor.

V gave up 4 bases and J gave up 2 bases, with 12 bases separating them. Germline CDR1 and CDR2: DFQATT and SNEGSKA (reference sequence). The CDR3 has 13 residues. Material: adjacent normal tissue. This TCR derives from a female donor with papillary thyroid cancer or a benign thyroid nodule (not recorded which). Some clones in this sample may be carry-over from other donors' samples. The chain uses TRBV20-1 and TRBJ2-7; D is unclear. DNA of the CDR3: TGCAGTGCTACGGACGAAGTTACCTACGAGCAGTACTTC. This codes for CSATDEVTYEQYF.